These T cell receptor beta chains were read from a single sample in a study of T-cell reconstitution after alpha-beta-depleted transplantation in children. TCRdb analysed the PCR reads with MiXCR anew, one entry per CDR3 protein. Of hundreds of thousands of distinct CDR3 sequences in the sample, 16% are singletons; the top ten hold 0.8% to 1.1%. Source: PBMCs from the stem cell graft donor, taken from the stem cell graft. The receptors here all came from a human donor who donated a stem cell graft to a child with acute myeloid leukemia. Each CDR3 is given with its conserved first and last residue. A D gene is named only where the DNA matches it firmly. Clone size, where shown, is once, few, many, or a class for clones that have expanded.

TRBD2 NA TRBJ2-3 TRBV4-1 TGCGCCAGCAGCCAAGAGGGCGGGGGGGGCTCATTACGGCACCGGACAGATACGCAGTATTTT CASSQEGGGGSLRHRTDTQYF
NA few TRBJ2-1 TRBV12-3/TRBV12-4 TGTGCCAGCACTGGATTCAACGGGGGTGAGCAGTTCTTC CASTGFNGGEQFF
TRBD1 few TRBJ1-1 TRBV5-1 TGCGCCAGCAGCCCCGGGACAGGGAAGTGGTTCTTT CASSPGTGKWFF
NA NA TRBJ2-5 TRBV20-1 TGCAGTGCTAGGGACCCCGCCGGGTCTCAAGAGACCCAGTACTTC CSARDPAGSQETQYF
TRBD2 many TRBJ2-1 TRBV7-2 TGTGCCAGCAGCCCCGGGGGGTTGCTCTACAATGAGCAGTTCTTC CASSPGGLLYNEQFF
TRBD2 few TRBJ2-7 TRBV25-1 TGTGCCAGCAGTGCTCCGACTAGCGGGATCGACGAGCAGTACTTC CASSAPTSGIDEQYF
NA NA TRBJ2-2 TRBV28 TGTGCCAGCAGGAGGGCGAACACCGGGGAGCTGTTTTTT CASRRANTGELFF
NA many TRBJ1-2 TRBV20-1 TGCAGTGCTAGTCGGGACGGACCCTATGGCTACACCTTC CSASRDGPYGYTF
NA many TRBJ2-5 TRBV7-6 TGTGCCAGCAGAAAACCAGGGGTCCAAGAGACCCAGTACTTC CASRKPGVQETQYF
NA many TRBJ2-1 TRBV6-8 TGTGCCAGCAGTTACAAGGAGACCGATGAGCAGTTCTTC CASSYKETDEQFF
NA many TRBJ2-7 TRBV7-2 TGTGCCAGCAGCCGTCCGGCCAGCTCCTACGAGCAGTACTTC CASSRPASSYEQYF
NA few TRBJ1-2 TRBV7-2 TGTGCCAGCAGCTTATACTTTCCCTCTAACTATGGCTACACCTTC CASSLYFPSNYGYTF
NA NA TRBJ2-1 TRBV27 TGTGCCAGCAGTTTCGTCGGCTCCTACAATGAGCAGTTCTTC CASSFVGSYNEQFF
TRBD1 many TRBJ1-2 TRBV25-1 TGTGCCAGCCTGGGAGGGACAGGAGCCGAAAACTATGGCTACACCTTC CASLGGTGAENYGYTF
TRBD2 many TRBJ2-7 TRBV6-2/TRBV6-3 TGTGCCAGCATGGCGGGGGCCTACGAGCAGTACTTC CASMAGAYEQYF
NA few TRBJ1-4 TRBV13 TGTGCCAGCAGCCTCAGTCCCGGGACACCTAATGAAAAACTGTTTTTT CASSLSPGTPNEKLFF
NA NA TRBJ2-7 TRBV4-3 TGCGCCAGCAGCCGGGGGCAGGATAGCTCCTACGAGCAGTACTTC CASSRGQDSSYEQYF
TRBD1 many TRBJ2-1 TRBV5-1 TGCGCCAGCAGCCCCAAGGACAGGGGGCGGTTCTTC CASSPKDRGRFF
NA few TRBJ2-4 TRBV7-2 TGTGCCAGCAGCCTATTCGAGGACGGAGAAAACATTCAGTACTTC CASSLFEDGENIQYF
NA many TRBJ2-5 TRBV6-1 TGTGCCGTCCAATTGGGTGGCGGTTCAGAGACCCAGTACTTC CAVQLGGGSETQYF
TRBD1 NA TRBJ2-3 TRBV7-2 TGTGCCAGCAGTCGGCGTCTGACAGGGGCCACAGATACGCAGTATTTT CASSRRLTGATDTQYF
NA NA TRBJ2-5 TRBV20-1 TGCAGTGCTACCTACAGGGCGAATGAGGAGACCCAGTACTTC CSATYRANEETQYF
TRBD1 many TRBJ2-2 TRBV7-6 TGTGCCAGCAGCCCGAGACAGGGGGAGGACACCGGGGAGCTGTTTTTT CASSPRQGEDTGELFF
NA many TRBJ1-2 TRBV29-1 TGCAGCGTTGTTGGTTTCCTCTCTAACTATGGCTACACCTTC CSVVGFLSNYGYTF
NA many TRBJ1-4 TRBV20-1 TGCAGTGCCAAACCGGGGAGTGTGAATGAAAAACTGTTTTTT CSAKPGSVNEKLFF
NA NA TRBJ2-7 TRBV11-2 TGTGCCAGCAGCTTAGAGTTGATCGACGGGAAACCCTACGAGCAGTACTTC CASSLELIDGKPYEQYF
TRBD2 NA TRBJ2-1 TRBV2 TGTGCCAGCTGTTTGGGCGGGACTAGCGGGGGGATTTACAATGAGCAGTTCTTC CASCLGGTSGGIYNEQFF